The sequence of this T cell receptor (beta chain) was determined in a study of cytomegalovirus exposure and HLA in healthy donors. The PCR contained 60 Vbeta and 13 Jbeta primers. Data came from immunoSEQ multiplex PCR; TCRdb stores just in-frame clones and leaves some out. The sample records about 160,000 clones, roughly 80% being singletons. The donors were healthy bone marrow donors. On this clone itself: What it binds is not known.

General observations from the study: As a later analysis revealed, most CMV-associated TCR beta chains appeared HLA-restricted. V segments that were indistinguishable, TRBV6-2 and TRBV6-3 among them, were omitted from analysis.

CDR1 MNHNS and CDR2 SASEGT come from the germline V gene. The V gene lost 3 bases and the J gene lost 2 bases, with 8 bases spanning the gap. There are 14 residues in the CDR3. This TCR was recovered from a male donor in good health and CMV-seropositive. Sample: PBMCs. This sequence joins TRBV6-1 and TRBJ1-5; weak D call: TRBD1 (5 bases). CDR3 nucleotide sequence: TGTGCCAGCAGTGATACGGGGGGCAATCAGCCCCAGCATTTT. Translation gives CASSDTGGNQPQHF.